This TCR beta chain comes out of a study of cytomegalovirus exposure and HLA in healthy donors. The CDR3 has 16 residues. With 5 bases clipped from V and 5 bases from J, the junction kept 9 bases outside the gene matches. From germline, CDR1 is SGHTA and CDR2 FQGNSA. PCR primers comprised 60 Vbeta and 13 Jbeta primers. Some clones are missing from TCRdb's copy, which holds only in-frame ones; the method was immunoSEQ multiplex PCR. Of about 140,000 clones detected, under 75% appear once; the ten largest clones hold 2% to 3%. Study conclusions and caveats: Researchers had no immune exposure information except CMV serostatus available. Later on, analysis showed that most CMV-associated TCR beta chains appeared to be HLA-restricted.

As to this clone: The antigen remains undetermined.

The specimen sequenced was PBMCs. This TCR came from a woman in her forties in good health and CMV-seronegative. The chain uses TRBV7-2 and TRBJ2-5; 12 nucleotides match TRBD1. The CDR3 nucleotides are TGTGCCAGCAGCAGAGCGGGACAGGGGGCTAAGGAGACCCAGTACTTC. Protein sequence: CASSRAGQGAKETQYF.